The 28 T cell receptor beta chains below come from one sample, sequenced in a study of cytomegalovirus exposure and HLA in healthy donors. The PCR employed 60 Vbeta primers together with 13 Jbeta primers. Produced via immunoSEQ multiplex PCR; TCRdb's table is partial and in-frame only. The sample includes 110,000 to 150,000 clones, 70% to 85% seen only once; the top ten take 8.8%. Sample: PBMCs. These receptors all come from a woman between 45 and 60 years old in good health and CMV-seropositive.

The V call is TRBV4-1, the J call TRBJ1-1; D might be TRBD1 (5 bases). CDR3 length equals 15 residues. Trimming left V 2 bases short and J 1 base short, with 11 bases between. Germline V gives CDR1 MGHRA, CDR2 YSYEKL. CDR3: CASSQQGTANTEAFF. DNA of the CDR3: TGCGCCAGCAGCCAACAGGGAACAGCGAACACTGAAGCTTTCTTT.

This chain uses TRBV7-6 with TRBJ2-7, with D perhaps TRBD2 (6 bases). V shed 4 bases and J shed 3 bases, with 10 bases lying between them. This CDR3 spans 13 amino acids. Germline V gene lookup returns CDR1 SGHVS and CDR2 FNYEAQ. CDR3 protein: CASSSVGGYEQYF. In DNA, the CDR3 is TGTGCCAGCAGCTCCGTGGGGGGCTACGAGCAGTACTTC.

This clone occurred once. The chain carries TRBV5-1 and TRBJ1-5; weak D call: TRBD1 (5 bases). Per germline, CDR1 SGHRS and CDR2 YFSETQ. This CDR3 has 15 amino acids. V shed 4 bases and J shed 0 bases, with 11 bases lying between them. CDR3 in amino acids: CASSPGEYSNQPQHF. CDR3 sequence (DNA): TGCGCCAGCAGCCCGGGGGAGTATAGCAATCAGCCCCAGCATTTT.

This clone has a single count. The rearrangement links TRBV2 to TRBJ2-1, with 7 bases lining up with TRBD1. With V trimmed by 2 bases and J by 0 bases, 7 bases remained unmatched. The CDR3 is 17 residues long. Germline CDR1 and CDR2: SNHLY and FYNNEI. Written as DNA, the CDR3 is TGTGCCAGCAGTGAATCCAGGGGGTTCGTCTCCTACAATGAGCAGTTCTTC. It yields the protein CASSESRGFVSYNEQFF.

V gene TRBV6-5 combines with J gene TRBJ2-7; weak D call: TRBD2 (5 bases). CDR1 is MNHEY, CDR2 SVGAGI, per germline. The CDR3 totals 15 residues. Trimming took off 2 bases at V and 2 bases at J, with 13 bases between the two ends. The CDR3 spells CASSYTFTGTYEQYF. The CDR3 region has the DNA TGTGCCAGCAGTTACACCTTTACGGGGACCTACGAGCAGTACTTC.

This chain links TRBV6-6 with TRBJ2-4, with TRBD2 identical over 11 bases. CDR3 length: 15 amino acids. The germline V gene has CDR1 MNHNY and CDR2 SVGAGI (reference sequence). V was pared by 6 bases and J by 5 bases, with 6 bases of the junction left unmatched. The CDR3 DNA is TGTGCCAGCAGCCCTATGGGACTAGCGGAAAACATTCAGTACTTC. Its protein product is CASSPMGLAENIQYF.

This chain connects TRBV5-4 to TRBJ1-1, with TRBD1 as a possible D gene (5 bases). V lost 2 bases and J 3 bases, leaving 8 bases between the germline ends. Germline V gives CDR1 SGHNT, CDR2 YYREEE (reference sequence). The CDR3 totals 13 residues. The CDR3 DNA is TGTGCCAGCAGCTTAGACAGATACACTGAAGCTTTCTTT. Its protein product is CASSLDRYTEAFF.

CDR3 protein: CASSRDRLPGELFF. The CDR3 DNA follows: TGCGCCAGCAGCCGCGACAGGTTGCCCGGGGAGCTGTTTTTT. V and J are TRBV5-1 and TRBJ2-2, with a weak D call TRBD1 (6 bases). Germline CDR1 reads SGHRS; CDR2 reads YFSETQ. V gave up 4 bases and J gave up 6 bases, with 13 bases separating them. The length of the CDR3 is 14 residues.

CDR3 DNA sequence: TGTGCTAGTGGTTTGCACCCCTCAGCGACAGAACTCTATGGCTACACCTTC. The encoded protein is CASGLHPSATELYGYTF. V usage is TRBV12-5 and J usage is TRBJ1-2; tentatively, D is TRBD1 (5 bases). V gave up 2 bases and J gave up 4 bases, with 20 bases separating them. The germline gives CDR1 LGHNT, CDR2 FRNRAP. CDR3 length: 17 residues.

This sequence joins TRBV27 and TRBJ1-2; 8 nucleotides agree with TRBD1. J was trimmed by 4 bases and V by 6 bases; bases with no gene match: 7. Germline CDR1 and CDR2: MNHEY and SMNVEV (reference sequence). The CDR3 has 14 amino acids. The CDR3 loop reads CASRKTGEVYGYTF. The CDR3 region has the DNA TGTGCCAGCAGGAAGACAGGGGAAGTCTATGGCTACACCTTC.

The rearrangement uses TRBV5-4 and TRBJ2-2, with 7 bases identical to TRBD2. Germline CDR1 reads SGHNT; CDR2 reads YYREEE (reference sequence). The CDR3 covers 14 residues. V lost 0 bases and J lost 6; bases outside the gene matches: 2. The CDR3 nucleotides read TGTGCCAGCAGCTTGGGGCGGGGGTCCGGGGAGCTGTTTTTT. This sequence encodes CASSLGRGSGELFF.

The rearrangement joins TRBV6-1 to TRBJ2-1, with D perhaps TRBD1 (6 bases). Trimming pared 2 bases from V and 4 bases from J, leaving 9 bases between. Germline V gene sequence: CDR1 MNHNS, CDR2 SASEGT. This CDR3 spans 14 amino acids. This chain's CDR3 is CASSESDRYNEQFF. CDR3 nucleotide sequence: TGTGCCAGCAGTGAATCTGACAGGTACAATGAGCAGTTCTTC.

On this clone: This same CDR3 is encoded by further DNA sequences in the sample. The chain links TRBV5-1 to TRBJ2-3; D unresolved. Germline V gene sequence: CDR1 SGHRS, CDR2 YFSETQ. Trimming shortened V by 3 bases and J by 1 base, and 6 bases separated the two germline ends. CDR3 length: 13 amino acids. CDR3 in DNA: TGCGCCAGCAGCTCCCAGGGCACAGATACGCAGTATTTT. Its translation: CASSSQGTDTQYF.

V and J are TRBV30 and TRBJ2-6; D might be TRBD1 (5 bases). Trimming removed 5 bases at V and 0 bases at J, with 8 bases between. The CDR3 is 14 residues long. Germline V gene lookup returns CDR1 GTSNPN and CDR2 SVGIG (reference sequence). DNA of the CDR3: TGTGCCTGGGACAGAGACTCTGGGGCCAACGTCCTGACTTTC. This encodes CAWDRDSGANVLTF.

J is TRBJ1-5 and V is TRBV6-1; a weak D match, TRBD1 (5 bases). Germline V gene lookup returns CDR1 MNHNS and CDR2 SASEGT. Trimming left V 8 bases short and J 6 bases short, with 17 bases between. There are 14 residues in the CDR3. For the CDR3, the DNA is TGTGCCAGCGGGATTCTGGGGGGTCCTCAGCCCCAGCATTTT. It translates to CASGILGGPQPQHF.

Regarding this clone: Other DNA sequences in this specimen translate into the identical CDR3. The CDR3 bases are TGTGCCAGTAGTGCCACAGTGAACACTGAAGCTTTCTTT. Translating it yields CASSATVNTEAFF. The genes are TRBV19 and TRBJ1-1, with D unresolved. Germline V gene lookup returns CDR1 LNHDA and CDR2 SQIVND (reference sequence). V was trimmed by 5 bases and J by 0 bases, leaving 7 bases between them. CDR3 size: 13 residues.

This chain connects TRBV2 to TRBJ1-1; no clear D gene. The length of the CDR3 is 13 residues. Trimming took 3 bases from V and 0 from J, leaving 5 bases between them. From germline, CDR1 is SNHLY and CDR2 FYNNEI. DNA of the CDR3: TGTGCCAGCAGTGACCTCCTGAACACTGAAGCTTTCTTT. Translation: CASSDLLNTEAFF.

V and J are TRBV15 and TRBJ2-7, with D possibly matching TRBD1 (5 bases). The germline V gene has CDR1 LNHNV and CDR2 YYDKDF (reference sequence). The CDR3 has 13 amino acids. V lost 8 bases to trimming and J lost 2 bases, with 13 bases between them. The CDR3: CATLHDSTYEQYF. As DNA, the CDR3 is TGTGCCACCTTACATGACAGCACCTACGAGCAGTACTTC.

This chain uses TRBV19 with TRBJ1-1; 8 bases align to TRBD1. Germline V gene sequence: CDR1 LNHDA, CDR2 SQIVND (reference sequence). CDR3 length equals 14 residues. V was clipped by 7 bases and J by 4 bases; unmatched bases: 8. CDR3 sequence reads: CASTNQGARTEAFF. The CDR3 DNA sequence: TGTGCCAGTACCAACCAGGGGGCGCGCACTGAAGCTTTCTTT.

This sequence joins TRBV7-3 and TRBJ2-7; 12 nucleotides line up with TRBD1. This CDR3 comprises 18 residues. Germline CDR1 and CDR2: SGHTA and FQGTGA. V trimming: 2 bases; J trimming: 7 bases; junction bases outside the gene matches: 15. The CDR3 DNA reads as TGTGCCAGCAGCTTACCCTCAGGGACAGGGGGCCCCCTGGAAGAGCAGTACTTC. It translates to CASSLPSGTGGPLEEQYF. Looking up the rest from reference TRBV7-3 and TRBJ2-7 gives the full variable domain: GAGVSQTPSNKVTEKGKYVELRCDPISGHTALYWYRQSLGQGPEFLIYFQGTGAADDSGLPNDRFFAVRPEGSVSTLKIQRTERGDSAVYLCASSLPSGTGGPLEEQYFGPGTRLTVT.

This clone was seen a handful of times. The chain carries TRBV10-3 and TRBJ1-4, with a weak D call TRBD1 (5 bases). V lost 4 bases, J lost 0 bases, and 6 bases lay in between. CDR1 and CDR2 from the germline V gene are ENHRY and SYGVKD. This CDR3 has 14 amino acids. The CDR3 nucleotides are TGTGCCATCAGTGGGGGGGCAACTAATGAAAAACTGTTTTTT. This sequence encodes CAISGGATNEKLFF.

The V and J genes are TRBV19 and TRBJ1-5; 10 bases align to TRBD1. With V trimmed by 11 bases and J by 7 bases, 17 bases remained unmatched. Germline V gene data show CDR1 as LNHDA and CDR2 as SQIVND (reference sequence). The CDR3 runs 16 residues. The CDR3 DNA sequence: TGTGCCTCGAGCCCCCCGGACAGGGGGATAGGCCAGCCCCAGCATTTT. As protein: CASSPPDRGIGQPQHF.

The rearrangement uses TRBV5-4 and TRBJ2-3, with 9 bases lining up with TRBD2. CDR1 is SGHNT and CDR2 is YYREEE in the germline V gene (reference sequence). V lost 0 bases to trimming and J lost 1 base; unmatched junction nucleotides: 0. The CDR3 covers 15 residues. CDR3 DNA sequence: TGTGCCAGCAGCTTGGGGACTAGCGGCACAGATACGCAGTATTTT. Residues: CASSLGTSGTDTQYF.

The CDR3 DNA reads TGTGCCAGCTCACCATTGACAGGGGCACGAGAGACCCAGTACTTC. Amino acids: CASSPLTGARETQYF. The chain recombines TRBV18 with TRBJ2-5; the match to TRBD1 covers 8 bases. Germline loops: CDR1 KGHSH, CDR2 LQKENI. J gave up 4 bases and V 2 bases, and 6 bases lay outside the gene matches. The CDR3 runs to 15 residues. Together with reference TRBV18 and TRBJ2-5, the CDR3 gives the full variable domain: NAGVMQNPRHLVRRRGQEARLRCSPMKGHSHVYWYRQLPEEGLKFMVYLQKENIIDESGMPKERFSAEFPKEGPSILRIQQVVRGDSAAYFCASSPLTGARETQYFGPGTRLLVL.

The chain combines TRBV10-1 with TRBJ1-5, with TRBD1 as a possible D gene (6 bases). Germline V gives CDR1 WNHNN, CDR2 SYGVQD (reference sequence). V dropped 6 bases and J dropped 5 bases, with 17 bases sitting between them. CDR3 length: 15 amino acids. In DNA form, the CDR3 reads TGCGCCAGCAGGGAGGGGGGGGGAAGGCATCAGCCCCAGCATTTT. Translated, it gives CASREGGGRHQPQHF.

The chain has TRBV5-1 and TRBJ2-7; the D gene is possibly TRBD1 (6 bases). CDR1 and CDR2 from the germline V gene are SGHRS and YFSETQ. Trimming took off 4 bases at V and 0 bases at J, with 11 bases between the two ends. This CDR3 is built from 14 residues. In nucleotides, the CDR3 is TGCGCCAGCAGCCCGGGGACACACTCCTACGAGCAGTACTTC. Amino acid sequence: CASSPGTHSYEQYF. Full variable domain (remainder filled in from reference TRBV5-1 and TRBJ2-7): KAGVTQTPRYLIKTRGQQVTLSCSPISGHRSVSWYQQTPGQGLQFLFEYFSETQRNKGNFPGRFSGRQFSNSRSEMNVSTLELGDSALYLCASSPGTHSYEQYFGPGTRLTVT.

The chain couples TRBV7-3 to TRBJ1-2, with 8 bases matching TRBD1. The V gene's germline CDR1 is SGHTA and CDR2 FQGTGA. With 6 bases clipped from V and 8 bases from J, the junction kept 8 bases outside the gene matches. The CDR3 spans 13 residues. The CDR3 here is CASSATTGGGYTF. In DNA form, the CDR3 reads TGTGCCAGCAGTGCGACAACAGGGGGGGGCTACACCTTC.

This clone was found a few times. The genes are TRBV14 and TRBJ2-3, with TRBD1 as a possible D gene (5 bases). This CDR3 region has 16 residues. Germline V gene sequence: CDR1 SGHDN, CDR2 FVKESK. Trimming shortened V by 3 bases and J by 0 bases, and 13 bases separated the two germline ends. The CDR3, as DNA: TGTGCCAGCAGCCAGGGGCCGGCAGAGAGCACAGATACGCAGTATTTT. Its translation: CASSQGPAESTDTQYF.